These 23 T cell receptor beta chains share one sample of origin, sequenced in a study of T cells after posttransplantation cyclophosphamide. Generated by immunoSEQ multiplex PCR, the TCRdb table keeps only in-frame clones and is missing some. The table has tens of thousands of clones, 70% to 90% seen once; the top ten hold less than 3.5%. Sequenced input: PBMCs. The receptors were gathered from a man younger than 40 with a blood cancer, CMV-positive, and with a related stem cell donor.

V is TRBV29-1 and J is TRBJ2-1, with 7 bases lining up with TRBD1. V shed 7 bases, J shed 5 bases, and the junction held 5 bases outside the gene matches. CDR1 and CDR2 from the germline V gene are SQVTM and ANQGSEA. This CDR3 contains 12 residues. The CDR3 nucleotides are TGCAGCGCCGGGACAGCCAACAATGAGCAGTTCTTC. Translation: CSAGTANNEQFF.

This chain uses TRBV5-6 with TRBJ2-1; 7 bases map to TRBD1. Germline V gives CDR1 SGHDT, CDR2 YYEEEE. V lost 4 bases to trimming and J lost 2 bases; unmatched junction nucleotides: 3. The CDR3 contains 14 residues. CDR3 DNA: TGTGCCAGCAGCCGGACAGGTCCCTACAATGAGCAGTTCTTC. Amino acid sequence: CASSRTGPYNEQFF.

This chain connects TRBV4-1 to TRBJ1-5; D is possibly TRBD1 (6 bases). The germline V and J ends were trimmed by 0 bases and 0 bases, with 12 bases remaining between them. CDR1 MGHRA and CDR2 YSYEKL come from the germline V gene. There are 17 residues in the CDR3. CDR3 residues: CASSQDPGQFSNQPQHF. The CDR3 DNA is TGCGCCAGCAGCCAAGACCCGGGACAATTTAGCAATCAGCCCCAGCATTTT.

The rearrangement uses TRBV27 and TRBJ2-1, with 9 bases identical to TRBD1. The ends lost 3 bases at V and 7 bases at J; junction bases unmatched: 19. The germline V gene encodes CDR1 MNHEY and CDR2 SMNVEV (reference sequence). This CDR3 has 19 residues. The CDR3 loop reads CASSFGASGTGRLENEQFF. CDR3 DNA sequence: TGTGCCAGCAGTTTTGGAGCTTCCGGGACAGGGCGTTTGGAAAATGAGCAGTTCTTC.

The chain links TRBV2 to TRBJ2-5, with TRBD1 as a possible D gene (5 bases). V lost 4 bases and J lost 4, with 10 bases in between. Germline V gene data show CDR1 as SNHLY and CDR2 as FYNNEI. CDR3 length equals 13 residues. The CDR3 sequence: CASSGPRGETQYF. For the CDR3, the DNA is TGTGCCAGCAGTGGACCTAGGGGAGAGACCCAGTACTTC.

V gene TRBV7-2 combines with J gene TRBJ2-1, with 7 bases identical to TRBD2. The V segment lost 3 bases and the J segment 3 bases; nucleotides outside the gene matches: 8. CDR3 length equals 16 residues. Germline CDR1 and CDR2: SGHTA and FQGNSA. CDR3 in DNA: TGTGCCAGCAGCTTTAGCCCTAGCGGAAACTACAATGAGCAGTTCTTC. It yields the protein CASSFSPSGNYNEQFF.

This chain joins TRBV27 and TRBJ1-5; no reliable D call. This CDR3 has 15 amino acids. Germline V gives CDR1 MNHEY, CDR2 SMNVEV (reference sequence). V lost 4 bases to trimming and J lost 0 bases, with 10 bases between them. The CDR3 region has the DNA TGTGCCAGCAGTTCAGGACTGAATAGCAATCAGCCCCAGCATTTT. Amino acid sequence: CASSSGLNSNQPQHF.

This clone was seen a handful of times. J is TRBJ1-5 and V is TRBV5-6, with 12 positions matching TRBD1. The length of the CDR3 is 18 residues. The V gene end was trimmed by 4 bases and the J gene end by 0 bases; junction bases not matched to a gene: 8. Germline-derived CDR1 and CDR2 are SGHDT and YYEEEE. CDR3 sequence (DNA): TGTGCCAGCAGCACCGGGACAGGGGGCTACTATAGCAATCAGCCCCAGCATTTT. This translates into CASSTGTGGYYSNQPQHF.

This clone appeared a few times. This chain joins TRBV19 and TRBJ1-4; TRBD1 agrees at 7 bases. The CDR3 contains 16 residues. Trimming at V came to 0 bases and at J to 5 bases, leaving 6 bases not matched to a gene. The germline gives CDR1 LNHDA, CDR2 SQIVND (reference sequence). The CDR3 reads CASSIDPGTANEKLFF. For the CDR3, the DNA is TGTGCCAGTAGTATAGATCCCGGGACAGCGAATGAAAAACTGTTTTTT.

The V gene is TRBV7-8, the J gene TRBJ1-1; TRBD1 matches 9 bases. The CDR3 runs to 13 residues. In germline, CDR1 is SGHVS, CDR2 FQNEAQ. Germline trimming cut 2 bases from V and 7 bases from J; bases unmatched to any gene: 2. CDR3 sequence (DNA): TGTGCCAGCAGCTTAAACAGGGGGCTTGAAGCTTTCTTT. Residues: CASSLNRGLEAFF.

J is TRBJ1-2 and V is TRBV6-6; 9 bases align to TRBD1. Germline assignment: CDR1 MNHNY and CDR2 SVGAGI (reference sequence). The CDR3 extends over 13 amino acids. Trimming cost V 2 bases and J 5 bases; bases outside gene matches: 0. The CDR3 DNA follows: TGTGCCAGCAGTTACGACAGGGGGTATGGCTACACCTTC. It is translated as CASSYDRGYGYTF.

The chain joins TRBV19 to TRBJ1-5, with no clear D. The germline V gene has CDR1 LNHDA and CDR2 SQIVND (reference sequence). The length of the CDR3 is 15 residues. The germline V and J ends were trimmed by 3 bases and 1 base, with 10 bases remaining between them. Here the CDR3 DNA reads TGTGCCAGTAGTATGACACTTACGAGCAATCAGCCCCAGCATTTT. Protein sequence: CASSMTLTSNQPQHF.

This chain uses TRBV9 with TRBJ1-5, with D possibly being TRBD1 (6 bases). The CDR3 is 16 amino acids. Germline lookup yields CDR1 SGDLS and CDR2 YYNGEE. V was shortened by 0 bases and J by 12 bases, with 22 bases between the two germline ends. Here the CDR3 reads CASSVADWNREGYQHF. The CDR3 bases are TGTGCCAGCAGCGTAGCTGACTGGAACAGGGAGGGGTACCAGCATTTT.

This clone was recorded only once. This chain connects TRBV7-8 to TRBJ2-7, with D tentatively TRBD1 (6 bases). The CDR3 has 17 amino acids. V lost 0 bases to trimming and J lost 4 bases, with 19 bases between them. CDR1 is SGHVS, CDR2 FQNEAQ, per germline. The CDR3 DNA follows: TGTGCCAGCAGCTTAGCGGCAGGGGCCCTGGTTCTATACGAGCAGTACTTC. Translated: CASSLAAGALVLYEQYF. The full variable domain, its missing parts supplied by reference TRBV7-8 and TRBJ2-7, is GAGVSQSPRYKVAKRGQDVALRCDPISGHVSLFWYQQALGQGPEFLTYFQNEAQLDKSGLPSDRFFAERPEGSVSTLKIQRTQQEDSAVYLCASSLAAGALVLYEQYFGPGTRLTVT.

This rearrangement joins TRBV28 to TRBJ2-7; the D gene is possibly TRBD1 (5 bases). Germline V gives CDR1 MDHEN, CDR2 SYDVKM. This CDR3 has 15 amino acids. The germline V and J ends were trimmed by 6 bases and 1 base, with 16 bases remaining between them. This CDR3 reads CASRTAGYGSYEQYF. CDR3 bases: TGTGCCAGCAGGACCGCAGGGTACGGGTCCTACGAGCAGTACTTC.

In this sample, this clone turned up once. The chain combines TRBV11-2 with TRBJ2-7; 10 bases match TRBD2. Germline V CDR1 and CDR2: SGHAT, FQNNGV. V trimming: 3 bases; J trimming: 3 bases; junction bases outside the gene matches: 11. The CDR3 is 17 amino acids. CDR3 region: CASSLGPGTSAYYEQYF. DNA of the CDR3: TGTGCCAGCAGCTTGGGACCCGGGACTAGCGCTTACTACGAGCAGTACTTC.

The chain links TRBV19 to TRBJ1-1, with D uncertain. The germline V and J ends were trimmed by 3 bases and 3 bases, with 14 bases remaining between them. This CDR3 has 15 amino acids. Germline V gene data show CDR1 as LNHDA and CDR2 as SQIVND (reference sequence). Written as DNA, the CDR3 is TGTGCCAGTAGTATGTCGAGGGCGCCCTACACTGAAGCTTTCTTT. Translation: CASSMSRAPYTEAFF.

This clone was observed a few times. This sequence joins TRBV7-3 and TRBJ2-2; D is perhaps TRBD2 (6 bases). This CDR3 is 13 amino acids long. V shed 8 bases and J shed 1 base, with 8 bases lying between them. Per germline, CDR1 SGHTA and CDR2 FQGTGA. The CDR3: CASGGRNTGELFF. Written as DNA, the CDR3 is TGTGCCAGCGGAGGGCGGAACACCGGGGAGCTGTTTTTT.

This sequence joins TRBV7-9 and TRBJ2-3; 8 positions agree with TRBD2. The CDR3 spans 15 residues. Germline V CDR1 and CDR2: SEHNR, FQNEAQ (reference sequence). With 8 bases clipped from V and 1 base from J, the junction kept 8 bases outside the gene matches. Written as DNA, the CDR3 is TGTGCCAGCGCATCAATAGCGGGACGCACAGATACGCAGTATTTT. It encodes CASASIAGRTDTQYF. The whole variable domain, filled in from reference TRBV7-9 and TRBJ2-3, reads DTGVSQNPRHKITKRGQNVTFRCDPISEHNRLYWYRQTLGQGPEFLTYFQNEAQLEKSRLLSDRFSAERPKGSFSTLEIQRTEQGDSAMYLCASASIAGRTDTQYFGPGTRLTVL.

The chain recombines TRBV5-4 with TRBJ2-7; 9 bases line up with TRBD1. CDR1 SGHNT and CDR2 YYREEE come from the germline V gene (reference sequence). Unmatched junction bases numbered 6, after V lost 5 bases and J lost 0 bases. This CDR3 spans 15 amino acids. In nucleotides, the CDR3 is TGTGCCAGCAGTAGGCAGACAGGGGGCTCCTACGAGCAGTACTTC. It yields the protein CASSRQTGGSYEQYF.

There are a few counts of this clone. The CDR3 is CASSTTGEKLFF. The CDR3 DNA reads as TGTGCCAGCAGCACGACAGGGGAAAAACTGTTTTTT. The chain combines TRBV28 with TRBJ1-4; TRBD1 aligns across 7 bases. This CDR3 comprises 12 residues. The V and J ends lost 6 bases and 8 bases, in that order; junction bases with no gene match: 3. Germline lookup yields CDR1 MDHEN and CDR2 SYDVKM.

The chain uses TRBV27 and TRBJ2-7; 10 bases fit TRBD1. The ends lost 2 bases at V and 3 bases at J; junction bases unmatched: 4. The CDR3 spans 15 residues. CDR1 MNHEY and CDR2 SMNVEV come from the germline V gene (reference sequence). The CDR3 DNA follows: TGTGCCAGCAGTTTAGGGGGACAGGGGATCTACGAGCAGTACTTC. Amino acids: CASSLGGQGIYEQYF.

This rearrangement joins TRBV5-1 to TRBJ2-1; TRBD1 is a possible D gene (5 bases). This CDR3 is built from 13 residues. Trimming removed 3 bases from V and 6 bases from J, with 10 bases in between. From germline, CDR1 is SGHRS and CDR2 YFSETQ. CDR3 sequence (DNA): TGCGCCAGCAGCTCCTATACAGGCAATGAGCAGTTCTTC. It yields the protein CASSSYTGNEQFF.